These 8 T cell receptor beta chains came from one sample sequenced in a study of technical replicates of blood from several donors. The data were produced by immunoSEQ multiplex PCR, yet TCRdb's version contains in-frame clones alone and is incomplete. Counted here are under 85,000 clones, approximately 96% occurring once; the ten biggest clones make up 0.21%. The specimen was T cells isolated from PBMCs. Receptors were obtained from a human donor in good health.

The CDR3 here is CASGPTGLRADTQYF. The CDR3 DNA reads as TGTGCTAGTGGCCCGACAGGGTTGAGAGCAGATACGCAGTATTTT. The chain combines TRBV12-5 with TRBJ2-3; TRBD1 matches at 7 bases. The CDR3 length is 15 residues. The J segment lost 4 bases and the V segment lost 6 bases, leaving 10 bases of the junction unmatched. Germline V gives CDR1 LGHNT, CDR2 FRNRAP.

V and J are TRBV7-2 and TRBJ1-1; 9 nucleotides line up with TRBD1. The CDR3 sequence is 16 residues long. In germline, CDR1 is SGHTA, CDR2 FQGNSA. V shed 4 bases, J shed 0 bases, and the junction held 6 bases outside the gene matches. The DNA of the CDR3 is TGTGCCAGCAGCTCCGGACAGGGGCAATTGAACACTGAAGCTTTCTTT. Protein product: CASSSGQGQLNTEAFF.

This sequence joins TRBV11-2 and TRBJ1-5; D unresolved. V was pared by 5 bases and J by 6 bases, with 8 bases between. The CDR3 has 12 residues. Germline lookup yields CDR1 SGHAT and CDR2 FQNNGV. Written as DNA, the CDR3 is TGTGCCAGCAGCAAGGAGGGTCAGCCCCAGCATTTT. This translates into CASSKEGQPQHF. Full variable domain (missing parts from reference TRBV11-2 and TRBJ1-5): EAGVAQSPRYKIIEKRQSVAFWCNPISGHATLYWYQQILGQGPKLLIQFQNNGVVDDSQLPKDRFSAERLKGVDSTLKIQPAKLEDSAVYLCASSKEGQPQHFGDGTRLSIL.

The V gene is TRBV28, the J gene TRBJ1-4; D is ambiguous. V was clipped by 7 bases and J by 7 bases, with 13 bases between them. Germline lookup yields CDR1 MDHEN and CDR2 SYDVKM. The CDR3 runs 13 residues. This chain's CDR3 is CASTLGVSEKLFF. The CDR3 DNA reads TGTGCCAGCACCTTAGGAGTGAGTGAAAAACTGTTTTTT.

V and J are TRBV11-2 and TRBJ2-7; TRBD2 matches 9 bases. In germline, CDR1 is SGHAT, CDR2 FQNNGV. This CDR3 spans 15 amino acids. V lost 1 base to trimming and J lost 2 bases; unmatched junction nucleotides: 3. DNA of the CDR3: TGTGCCAGCAGCTTAGGAGCGGGGGGAACCTACGAGCAGTACTTC. Protein sequence: CASSLGAGGTYEQYF.

Only one count was recorded for this clone. The gene calls are TRBV2 and TRBJ2-1, with a weak D call TRBD1 (6 bases). Per the germline V gene, CDR1 is SNHLY and CDR2 is FYNNEI. Trimming cost V 6 bases and J 5 bases, with 20 bases left between them. The CDR3 has 16 amino acids. The DNA for the CDR3 is TGTGCCAGCAGCAGGAGCTTAGGACAGCCTAACAATGAGCAGTTCTTC. Translated, it gives CASSRSLGQPNNEQFF.

The chain is built from TRBV28 and TRBJ2-7; 10 positions agree with TRBD1. This CDR3 region has 16 residues. CDR1 MDHEN and CDR2 SYDVKM come from the germline V gene. J was trimmed by 4 bases and V by 4 bases; bases with no gene match: 10. The CDR3 nucleotides are TGTGCCAGCAGTTCAAACCGGGACAGGGGCACATACGAGCAGTACTTC. Translated: CASSSNRDRGTYEQYF.

V gene TRBV6-4 combines with J gene TRBJ1-1; D possibly corresponds to TRBD1 (5 bases). Germline V CDR1 and CDR2: MRHNA, SNTAGT. The CDR3 contains 13 residues. The germline V and J ends were trimmed by 6 bases and 5 bases, with 13 bases remaining between them. CDR3 sequence: CASSREGWTEAFF. The CDR3 region has the DNA TGTGCCAGCAGCAGGGAGGGATGGACTGAAGCTTTCTTT.